Shown below are 9 T cell receptor beta chains from a single sample sequenced in a study of blood T cell repertoires in COVID-19. Clones were sequenced by immunoSEQ multiplex PCR, and TCRdb holds only the in-frame ones, with some missing. Here the sample spans 200,000 to 250,000 clones, about 91% being singletons. Sequencing was performed on peripheral blood. All receptors come from a woman aged 30 to 39 with COVID-19, enrolled during active disease.

The CDR3 is CATSDPGGQGAREDYGYTF. CDR3 DNA: TGTGCCACCAGTGATCCGGGGGGACAGGGGGCCCGGGAAGACTATGGCTACACCTTC. The chain employs TRBV24-1 and TRBJ1-2, with 12 bases lining up with TRBD1. The CDR3 totals 19 residues. V lost 3 bases to trimming and J lost 3 bases; unmatched junction nucleotides: 13. CDR1 KGHDR and CDR2 SFDVKD come from the germline V gene.

The genes are TRBV7-8 and TRBJ2-5, with 10 bases aligning to TRBD1. The CDR3 contains 14 residues. Trimming removed 5 bases from V and 9 bases from J; junction bases left unmatched: 9. In germline, CDR1 is SGHVS, CDR2 FQNEAQ. The CDR3 DNA reads as TGTGCCAGCAGCACCTTGGACAGGGGGGGAGCCCAGTACTTC. Protein sequence: CASSTLDRGGAQYF.

The chain combines TRBV10-1 with TRBJ2-1, with D possibly being TRBD2 (6 bases). This CDR3 has 10 amino acids. The germline V gene has CDR1 WNHNN and CDR2 SYGVQD (reference sequence). V was trimmed by 11 bases and J by 6 bases, leaving 8 bases between them. Written as DNA, the CDR3 is TGCGCCGGAGGGCGCAATGAGCAGTTCTTC. Translation gives CAGGRNEQFF.

The chain recombines TRBV19 with TRBJ2-1; maybe TRBD1 (5 bases). The CDR3 spans 16 residues. The germline V gene has CDR1 LNHDA and CDR2 SQIVND (reference sequence). Deletions cut 8 bases from V and 3 bases from J, with 20 bases between. As DNA, the CDR3 is TGTGCCAGTGGGGCTCCTTTGTGGGGAATCTACAATGAGCAGTTCTTC. Protein product: CASGAPLWGIYNEQFF.

This clone showed up just a few times. The J gene is TRBJ2-2, the V gene TRBV7-8; TRBD1 matches at 8 bases. V lost 2 bases, J lost 0 bases, and 5 bases stayed unmatched. This CDR3 has 17 amino acids. Germline CDR1 and CDR2: SGHVS and FQNEAQ. In DNA form, the CDR3 reads TGTGCCAGCAGCTTAAGAAGGACAGGGACGAACACCGGGGAGCTGTTTTTT. Its protein is CASSLRRTGTNTGELFF.

This clone appeared a single time. The V call is TRBV3-1 (or the pseudogene TRBV3-2), the J call TRBJ2-7; 10 nucleotides align to TRBD1. CDR1 is LGHDT and CDR2 is YNNKEL in the germline V gene (reference sequence). V dropped 7 bases and J dropped 2; count of bases not matched to a gene: 8. This CDR3 has 15 amino acids. CDR3 nucleotides: TGTGCCAGCACCTCTCGGACAGGGGGTCCCTACGAGCAGTACGTC. It yields the protein CASTSRTGGPYEQYV.

This chain connects TRBV13 to TRBJ1-5; 8 bases agree with TRBD1. Germline lookup yields CDR1 PRHDT and CDR2 FYEKMQ (reference sequence). CDR3 length: 14 residues. V lost 4 bases, J lost 7 bases, and 6 bases stayed unmatched. Here the CDR3 reads CASSSGQGRQPQHF. The DNA for the CDR3 is TGTGCCAGCAGCTCTGGACAGGGAAGACAGCCCCAGCATTTT.

CDR3 amino acids: CASSLSGGHLLAGSSTGELFF. CDR3 bases: TGTGCCAGCAGTTTATCAGGGGGGCATCTCTTAGCGGGAAGTTCGACCGGGGAGCTGTTTTTT. The V call is TRBV27, the J call TRBJ2-2; 8 nucleotides align to TRBD2. CDR1 is MNHEY and CDR2 is SMNVEV in the germline V gene (reference sequence). J gave up 5 bases and V 0 bases, and 20 bases lay outside the gene matches. The CDR3 consists of 21 residues.

The chain has TRBV9 and TRBJ1-5; 7 bases are shared with TRBD1. V lost 4 bases and J lost 3; bases outside the gene matches: 10. The CDR3 runs 16 residues. The germline V gene has CDR1 SGDLS and CDR2 YYNGEE. The CDR3 loop is CASSPEGGQHNQPQHF. DNA of the CDR3: TGTGCCAGCAGCCCCGAAGGGGGACAGCACAATCAGCCCCAGCATTTT.